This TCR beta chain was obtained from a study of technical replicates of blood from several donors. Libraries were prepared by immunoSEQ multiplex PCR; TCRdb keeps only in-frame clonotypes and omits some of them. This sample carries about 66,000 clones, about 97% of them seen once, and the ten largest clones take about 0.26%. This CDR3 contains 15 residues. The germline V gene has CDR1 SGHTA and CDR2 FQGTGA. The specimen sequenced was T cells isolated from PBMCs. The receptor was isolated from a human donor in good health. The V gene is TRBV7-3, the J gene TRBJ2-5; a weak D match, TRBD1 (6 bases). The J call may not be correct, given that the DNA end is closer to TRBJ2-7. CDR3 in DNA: TGTGCCAGCAGCTTGGGTTTAGGGGGATCTAACGAGCAGTACTTC. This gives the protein CASSLGLGGSNEQYF.